The clone carrying this T cell receptor beta chain was found many times. Its cognate antigen is unknown. A read error may produce the germline difference seen at one junction end. This sample is drawn from a study of T cells in Graves' hyperthyroidism and ophthalmopathy. Study conclusions and caveats: Stable hyperthyroidism was told apart from ophthalmopathy by a model built on 13 V-J features. Model predictions of ophthalmopathy came a median around 6.5 months before onset.

Germline CDR1 is LNHDA and CDR2 is SQIVND (reference sequence). The CDR3 runs to 14 residues. RNA transcripts were the template for amplifying TCR beta CDR3 regions. The primer set for the first-round RT-PCR of the TCR CDR3 was HTBI. MiXCR was run by TCRdb on the multiplex PCR reads, yielding one entry per CDR3 protein. The data show 400,000 or so distinct CDR3 sequences, roughly 14% seen once. This TCR was recovered from a woman between 25 and 40 years old with Graves' ophthalmopathy. The V and J genes are TRBV19 and TRBJ1-5; D possibly corresponds to TRBD1 (5 bases). The specimen was blood. The CDR3 DNA reads as TGTGCCAGTAGTACGACAGTTCTAATCAGCCCCAGCAATTTT. Translation: CASSTTVLISPSNF.